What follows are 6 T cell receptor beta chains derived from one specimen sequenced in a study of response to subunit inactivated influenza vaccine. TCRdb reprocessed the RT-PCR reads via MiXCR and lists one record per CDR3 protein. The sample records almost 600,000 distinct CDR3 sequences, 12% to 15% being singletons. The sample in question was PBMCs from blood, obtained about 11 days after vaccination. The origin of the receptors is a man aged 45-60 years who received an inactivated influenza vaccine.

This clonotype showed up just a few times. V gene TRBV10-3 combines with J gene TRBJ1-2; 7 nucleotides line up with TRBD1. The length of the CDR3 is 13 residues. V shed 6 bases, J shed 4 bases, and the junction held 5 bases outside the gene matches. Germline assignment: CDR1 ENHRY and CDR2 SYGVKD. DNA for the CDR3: TGTGCCATCAGGGGGGACAGAACCTATGGCTACACCTTC. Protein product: CAIRGDRTYGYTF.

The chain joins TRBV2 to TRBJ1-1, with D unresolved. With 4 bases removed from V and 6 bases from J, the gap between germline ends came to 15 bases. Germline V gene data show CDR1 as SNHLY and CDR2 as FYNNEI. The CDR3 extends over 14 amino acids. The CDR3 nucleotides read TGTGCCAGCAGTGCGCAACTATCAGGAGCTGAAGCTTTCTTT. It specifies CASSAQLSGAEAFF.

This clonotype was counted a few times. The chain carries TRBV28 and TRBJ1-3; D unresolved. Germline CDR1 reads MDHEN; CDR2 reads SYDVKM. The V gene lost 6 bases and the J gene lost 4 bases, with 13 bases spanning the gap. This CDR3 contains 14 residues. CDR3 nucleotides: TGTGCCAGCAGGCCCCCGGTGGACGGAAACACCATATATTTT. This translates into CASRPPVDGNTIYF.

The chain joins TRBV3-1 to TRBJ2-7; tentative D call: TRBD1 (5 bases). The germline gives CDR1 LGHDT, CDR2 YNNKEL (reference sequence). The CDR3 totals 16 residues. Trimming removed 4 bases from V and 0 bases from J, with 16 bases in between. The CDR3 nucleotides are TGTGCCAGCAGCCGTTGGCAGGACATCCGCTCCTACGAGCAGTACTTC. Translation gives CASSRWQDIRSYEQYF.

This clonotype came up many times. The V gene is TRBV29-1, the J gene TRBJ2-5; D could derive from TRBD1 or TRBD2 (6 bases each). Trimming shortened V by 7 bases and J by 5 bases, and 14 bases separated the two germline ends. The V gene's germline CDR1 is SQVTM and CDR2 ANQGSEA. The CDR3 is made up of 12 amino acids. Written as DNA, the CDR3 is TGCAGCGCCGGAGGGGGTCAGGAGACCCAGTACTTC. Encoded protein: CSAGGGQETQYF.

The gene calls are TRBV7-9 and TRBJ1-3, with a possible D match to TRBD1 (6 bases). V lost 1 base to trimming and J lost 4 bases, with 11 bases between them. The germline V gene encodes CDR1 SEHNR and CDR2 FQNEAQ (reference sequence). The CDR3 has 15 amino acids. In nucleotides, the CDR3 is TGTGCCAGCAGCTTAGGGGGGCAGGTCGGAAACACCATATATTTT. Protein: CASSLGGQVGNTIYF.